The text below deals with one TCR beta chain. As the sequencing template, cDNA was produced by extracting RNA and reverse transcribing it. Assay used: immunoSEQ multiplex PCR; TCRdb lists only in-frame clones, some missing. The data hold fewer than 200,000 clones, with less than 70% observed a single time. These data are taken from a study of CD8+ T cells in alopecia areata. Trimming cost V 7 bases and J 8 bases, with 14 bases left between them. The V gene's germline CDR1 is MGHDK and CDR2 SYGVNS. The CDR3 length is 12 residues. Treatment specified: oral pan-JAK inhibitor, 5-10 mg twice daily. Lesional scalp punch biopsies and peripheral blood came from alopecia areata patients.

This specimen was CD4+ T cells sorted from blood, taken at week 24, from a patient treated with tofacitinib. The source is a human donor with alopecia areata. This chain connects TRBV25-1 to TRBJ1-2; D is possibly TRBD1 (6 bases). CDR3 DNA: TGTGCCAGCAAGGCACAGGGAGTCGGCTACACCTTC. The encoded protein is CASKAQGVGYTF.